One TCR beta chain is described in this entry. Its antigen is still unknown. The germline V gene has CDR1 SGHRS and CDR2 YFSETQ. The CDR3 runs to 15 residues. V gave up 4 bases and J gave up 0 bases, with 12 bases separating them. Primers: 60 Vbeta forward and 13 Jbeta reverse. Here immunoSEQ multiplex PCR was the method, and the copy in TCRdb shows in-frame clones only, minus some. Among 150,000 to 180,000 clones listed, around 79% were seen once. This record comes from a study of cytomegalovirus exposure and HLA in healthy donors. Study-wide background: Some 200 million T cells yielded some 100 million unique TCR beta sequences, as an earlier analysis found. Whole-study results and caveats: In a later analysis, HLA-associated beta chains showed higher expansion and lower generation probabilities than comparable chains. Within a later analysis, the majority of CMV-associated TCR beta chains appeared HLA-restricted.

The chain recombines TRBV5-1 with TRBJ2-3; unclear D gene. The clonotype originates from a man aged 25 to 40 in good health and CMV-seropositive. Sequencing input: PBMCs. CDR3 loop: CASSVTESSTDTQYF. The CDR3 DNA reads TGCGCCAGCAGCGTTACAGAGTCTAGCACAGATACGCAGTATTTT.